This T cell receptor (beta chain) stems from a study of OX40 agonist ivuxolimab in advanced cancers. J lost 2 bases, V lost 4 bases, and 3 bases had no gene match. Germline V gene data show CDR1 as SGHRS and CDR2 as YFSETQ. This CDR3 is 14 amino acids long. The method was immunoSEQ multiplex PCR; TCRdb's version includes in-frame clones alone and lacks a portion of them. There are tens of thousands of clones in the sample; roughly 89% occur only once, and more than 1% lies in the top ten. The sequencing used CD4+ or CD8+ T cells sorted from blood, collected in a trial of the OX40 agonist ivuxolimab. This TCR was recovered from an adult with an advanced solid tumor such as melanoma, head and neck, liver or kidney cancer. This chain links TRBV5-1 with TRBJ1-5; 7 bases match TRBD1. The chain's CDR3 is CASSEGAGNQPQHF. The CDR3 nucleotides read TGCGCCAGCAGCGAGGGGGCTGGCAATCAGCCCCAGCATTTT.